This paragraph reports one T cell receptor beta chain. This sample is drawn from a study of blood T cell repertoires in COVID-19. Study background: COVID-19 samples collected from the United States, Italy and Spain covered acute and convalescent phases. PBMCs, B-cell-depleted T cells, or T cells provided the cDNA or gDNA that made up the material.

In the study's own analysis: Estimation of nucleated cell counts relied on the amplification of reference gene primers. Only in-frame clones appear in the TCRdb table, and some are missing; sequencing was by immunoSEQ multiplex PCR. That table is the source of V, J and clone size, and D and trimming were worked out from the DNA. This table has around 180,000 clones, around 88% appearing once. CDR1 and CDR2 from the germline V gene are SGHTA and FQGNSA. V lost 3 bases, J lost 8 bases, and 8 bases lay in between. The CDR3 runs 12 residues. The chain has TRBV7-2 and TRBJ2-4; D remains unclear. Material: peripheral blood. This TCR derives from a woman aged 25 to 45 with acute or convalescent COVID-19. The CDR3 DNA follows: TGTGCCAGCAGCTTTATGAGAGACATTCAGTACTTC. Its protein product is CASSFMRDIQYF.